The entry that follows covers one T cell receptor beta chain sequence. Its antigen is unknown. The data were taken from a study of T cell responses to AZD1222 COVID-19 vaccine. Points from the study as a whole: Among AZD1222 vaccinees, only 5 to 7 were seropositive at baseline. Donors skewed white British and female; clonal diversity was possibly underestimated. There were vaccine-associated CD4 TCRs across spike, dominant at 160-218 and 743-854. Nearly half of unique spike-specific TCRs reportedly avoided B.1.351 and B.1.1.7 mutated regions.

Only in-frame clones appear in the TCRdb table, and some are missing; sequencing was by immunoSEQ multiplex PCR. This sample has 130,000 to 150,000 clones; 93% occur once, and the top ten carry roughly an eighth. CDR3 size: 13 residues. V was clipped by 5 bases and J by 1 base, with 8 bases between them. Per germline, CDR1 SEHNR and CDR2 FQNEAQ (reference sequence). This sequence was found in an adult who had recovered from COVID-19. The sample was peripheral blood, taken after recovery from COVID-19. The V and J genes are TRBV7-9 and TRBJ1-1; D not certain. The CDR3 DNA reads as TGTGCCAGCAGCCAAGGAAGGAACACTGAAGCTTTCTTT. Its protein is CASSQGRNTEAFF.